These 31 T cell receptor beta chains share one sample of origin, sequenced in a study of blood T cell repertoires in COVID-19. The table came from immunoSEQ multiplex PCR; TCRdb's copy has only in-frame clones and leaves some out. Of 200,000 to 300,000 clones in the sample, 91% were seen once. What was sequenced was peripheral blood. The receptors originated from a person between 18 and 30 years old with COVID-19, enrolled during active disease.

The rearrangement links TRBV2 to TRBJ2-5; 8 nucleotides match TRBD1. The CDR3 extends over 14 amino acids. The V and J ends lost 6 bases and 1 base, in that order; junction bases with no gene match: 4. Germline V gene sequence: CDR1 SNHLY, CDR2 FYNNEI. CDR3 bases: TGTGCCAGCAGCGCGGACAGGGCCCAAGAGACCCAGTACTTC. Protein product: CASSADRAQETQYF.

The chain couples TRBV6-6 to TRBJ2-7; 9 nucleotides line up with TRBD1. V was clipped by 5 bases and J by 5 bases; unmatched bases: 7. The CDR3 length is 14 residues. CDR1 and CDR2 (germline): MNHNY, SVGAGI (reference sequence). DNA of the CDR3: TGTGCCAGCAGTACCGGACAGGGGAGCCACGAGCAGTACTTC. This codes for CASSTGQGSHEQYF.

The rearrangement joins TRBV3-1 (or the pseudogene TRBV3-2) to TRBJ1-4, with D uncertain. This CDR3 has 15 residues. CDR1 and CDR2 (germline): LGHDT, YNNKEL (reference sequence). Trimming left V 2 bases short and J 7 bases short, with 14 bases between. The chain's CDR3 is CASSQQVGPSEKLFF. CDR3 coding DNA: TGTGCCAGCAGCCAACAAGTGGGTCCTAGTGAAAAACTGTTTTTT.

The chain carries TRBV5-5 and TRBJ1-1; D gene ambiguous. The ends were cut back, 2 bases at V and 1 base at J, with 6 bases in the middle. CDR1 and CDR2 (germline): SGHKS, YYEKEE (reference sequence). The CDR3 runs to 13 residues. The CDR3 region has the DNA TGTGCCAGCAGCTTAACGGGGAACACTGAAGCTTTCTTT. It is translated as CASSLTGNTEAFF.

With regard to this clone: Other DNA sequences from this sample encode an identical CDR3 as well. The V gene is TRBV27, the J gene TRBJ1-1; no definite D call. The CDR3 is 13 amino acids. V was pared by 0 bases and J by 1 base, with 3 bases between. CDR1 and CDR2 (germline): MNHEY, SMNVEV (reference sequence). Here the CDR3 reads CASSLSRNTEAFF. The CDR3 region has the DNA TGTGCCAGCAGTTTATCTCGGAACACTGAAGCTTTCTTT.

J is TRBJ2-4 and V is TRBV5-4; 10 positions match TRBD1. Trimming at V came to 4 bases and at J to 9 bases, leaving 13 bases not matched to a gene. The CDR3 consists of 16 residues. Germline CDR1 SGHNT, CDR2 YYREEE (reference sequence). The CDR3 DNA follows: TGTGCCAGCAGCCACGGGACAGGGGAAGAGGGAATCATTCAGTACTTC. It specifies CASSHGTGEEGIIQYF.

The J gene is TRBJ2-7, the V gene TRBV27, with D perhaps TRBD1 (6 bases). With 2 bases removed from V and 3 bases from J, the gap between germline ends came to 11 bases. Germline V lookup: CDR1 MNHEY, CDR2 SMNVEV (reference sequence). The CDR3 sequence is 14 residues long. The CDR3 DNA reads TGTGCCAGCAGTTTAAAAGTACAGGGCTACGAGCAGTACTTC. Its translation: CASSLKVQGYEQYF.

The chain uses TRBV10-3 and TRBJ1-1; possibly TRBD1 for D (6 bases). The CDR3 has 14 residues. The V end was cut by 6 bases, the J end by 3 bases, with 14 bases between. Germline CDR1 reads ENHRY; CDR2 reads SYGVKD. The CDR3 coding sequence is TGTGCCATCAGGAGGGACAACCAGGACACTGAAGCTTTCTTT. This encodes CAIRRDNQDTEAFF.

CDR3 nucleotide sequence: TGTGCCAGCAGCGCCCTACGGGACACCATATATTTT. Translating gives CASSALRDTIYF. V gene TRBV9 combines with J gene TRBJ1-3, with D hard to call. This CDR3 contains 12 residues. With 3 bases removed from V and 8 bases from J, the gap between germline ends came to 9 bases. Germline V gene data show CDR1 as SGDLS and CDR2 as YYNGEE.

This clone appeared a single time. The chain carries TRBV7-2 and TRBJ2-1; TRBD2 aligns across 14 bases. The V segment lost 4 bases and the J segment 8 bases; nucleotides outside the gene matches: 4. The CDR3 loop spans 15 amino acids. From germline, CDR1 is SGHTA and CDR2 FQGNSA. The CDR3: CASSSGLAGDDEQFF. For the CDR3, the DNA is TGTGCCAGCAGCTCGGGACTAGCGGGAGATGATGAGCAGTTCTTC.

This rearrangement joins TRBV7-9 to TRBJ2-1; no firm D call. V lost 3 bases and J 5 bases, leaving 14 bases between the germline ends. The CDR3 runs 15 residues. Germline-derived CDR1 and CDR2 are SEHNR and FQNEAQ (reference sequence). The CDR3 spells CASSFPLRTDNEQFF. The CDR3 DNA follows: TGTGCCAGCAGCTTCCCCTTGAGAACAGACAATGAGCAGTTCTTC.

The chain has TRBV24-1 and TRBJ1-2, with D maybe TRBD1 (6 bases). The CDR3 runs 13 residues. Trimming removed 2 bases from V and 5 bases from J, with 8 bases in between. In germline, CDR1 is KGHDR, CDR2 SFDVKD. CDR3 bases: TGTGCCACCAGTGATTCTACAGGGTATGGCTACACCTTC. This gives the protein CATSDSTGYGYTF.

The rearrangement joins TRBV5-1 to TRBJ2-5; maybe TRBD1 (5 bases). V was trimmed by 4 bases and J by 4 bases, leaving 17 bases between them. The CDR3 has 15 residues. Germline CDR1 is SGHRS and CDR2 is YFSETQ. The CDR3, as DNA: TGCGCCAGCAGCCTAATGACAGAGAACGCAGAGACCCAGTACTTC. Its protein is CASSLMTENAETQYF.

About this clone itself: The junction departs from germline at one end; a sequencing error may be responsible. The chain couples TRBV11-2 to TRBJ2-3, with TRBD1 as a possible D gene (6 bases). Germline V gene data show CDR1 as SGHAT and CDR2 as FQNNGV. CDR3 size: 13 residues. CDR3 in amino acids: CAGSGTGRDTQYF. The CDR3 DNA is TGTGCCGGCAGCGGAACAGGGAGAGATACGCAGTATTTT.

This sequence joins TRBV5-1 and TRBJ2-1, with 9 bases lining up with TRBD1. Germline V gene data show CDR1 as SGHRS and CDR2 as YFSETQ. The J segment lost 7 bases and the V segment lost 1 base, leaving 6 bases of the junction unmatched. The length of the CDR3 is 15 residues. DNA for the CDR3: TGCGCCAGCAGCTTGATGGGACAGGGTAGGAATGAGCAGTTCTTC. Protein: CASSLMGQGRNEQFF.

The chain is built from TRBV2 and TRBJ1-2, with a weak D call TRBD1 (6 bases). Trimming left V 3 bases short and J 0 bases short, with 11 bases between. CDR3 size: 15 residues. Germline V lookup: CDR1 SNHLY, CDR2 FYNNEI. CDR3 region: CASSERDTSNYGYTF. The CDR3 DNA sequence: TGTGCCAGCAGTGAGAGGGACACCTCTAACTATGGCTACACCTTC. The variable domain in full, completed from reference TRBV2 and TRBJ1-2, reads EPEVTQTPSHQVTQMGQEVILRCVPISNHLYFYWYRQILGQKVEFLVSFYNNEISEKSEIFDDQFSVERPDGSNFTLKIRSTKLEDSAMYFCASSERDTSNYGYTFGSGTRLTVV.

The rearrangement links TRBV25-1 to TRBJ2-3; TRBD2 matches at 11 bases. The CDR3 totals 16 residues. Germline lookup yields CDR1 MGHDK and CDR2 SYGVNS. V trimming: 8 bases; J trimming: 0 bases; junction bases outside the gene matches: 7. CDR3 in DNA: TGTGCCAGCCAGGGACTAGCGGTAGAAAGCACAGATACGCAGTATTTT. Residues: CASQGLAVESTDTQYF.

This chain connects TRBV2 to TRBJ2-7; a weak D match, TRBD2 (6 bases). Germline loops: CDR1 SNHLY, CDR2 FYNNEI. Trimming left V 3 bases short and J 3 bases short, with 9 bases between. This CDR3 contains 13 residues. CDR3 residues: CASSDGTDYEQYF. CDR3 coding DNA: TGTGCCAGCAGTGATGGGACTGACTACGAGCAGTACTTC.

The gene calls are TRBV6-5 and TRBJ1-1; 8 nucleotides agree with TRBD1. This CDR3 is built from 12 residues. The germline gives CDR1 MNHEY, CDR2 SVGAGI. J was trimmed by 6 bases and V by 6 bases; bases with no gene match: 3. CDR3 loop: CASRTTGAEAFF. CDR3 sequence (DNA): TGTGCCAGCAGGACGACAGGGGCTGAAGCTTTCTTT.

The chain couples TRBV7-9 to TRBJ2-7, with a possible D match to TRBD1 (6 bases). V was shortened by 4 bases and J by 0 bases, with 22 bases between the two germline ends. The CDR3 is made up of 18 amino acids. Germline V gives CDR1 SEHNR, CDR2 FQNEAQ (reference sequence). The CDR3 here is CASSSWGTSSESSYEQYF. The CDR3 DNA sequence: TGTGCCAGCAGCTCCTGGGGGACATCATCCGAATCCTCCTACGAGCAGTACTTC.

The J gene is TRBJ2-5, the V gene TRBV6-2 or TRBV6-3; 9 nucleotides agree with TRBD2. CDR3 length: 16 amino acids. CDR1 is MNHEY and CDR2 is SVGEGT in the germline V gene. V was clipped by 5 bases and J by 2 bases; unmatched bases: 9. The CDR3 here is CASSSPTSGLQETQYF. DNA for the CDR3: TGTGCCAGCAGTAGCCCGACTAGCGGACTTCAAGAGACCCAGTACTTC.

Written as DNA, the CDR3 is TGTGCCAGCAGGCAGACTAGCGGGAGTGCCTACGAGCAGTACTTC. Protein sequence: CASRQTSGSAYEQYF. This chain uses TRBV6-5 with TRBJ2-7, with 12 nucleotides matching TRBD2. V lost 6 bases and J lost 2; bases outside the gene matches: 5. The V gene's germline CDR1 is MNHEY and CDR2 SVGAGI. The CDR3 loop spans 15 amino acids.

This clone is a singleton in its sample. In DNA form, the CDR3 reads TGTGCCAGCCAGGGGCGCACTGAAGCTTTCTTT. This sequence encodes CASQGRTEAFF. The chain employs TRBV5-6 and TRBJ1-1, with D possibly matching TRBD1 (6 bases). Trimming removed 7 bases at V and 4 bases at J, with 8 bases between. Germline CDR1 is SGHDT and CDR2 is YYEEEE. The CDR3 is 11 residues long. The variable domain in full, with the rest retrieved from reference TRBV5-6 and TRBJ1-1, is DAGVTQSPTHLIKTRGQQVTLRCSPKSGHDTVSWYQQALGQGPQFIFQYYEEEERQRGNFPDRFSGHQFPNYSSELNVNALLLGDSALYLCASQGRTEAFFGQGTRLTVV.

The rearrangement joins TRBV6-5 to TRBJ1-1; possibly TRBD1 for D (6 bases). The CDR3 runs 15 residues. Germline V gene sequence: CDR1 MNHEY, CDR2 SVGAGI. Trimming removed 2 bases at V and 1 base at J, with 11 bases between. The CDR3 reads CASSYQRGGNTEAFF. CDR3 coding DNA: TGTGCCAGCAGTTACCAAAGGGGGGGGAACACTGAAGCTTTCTTT.

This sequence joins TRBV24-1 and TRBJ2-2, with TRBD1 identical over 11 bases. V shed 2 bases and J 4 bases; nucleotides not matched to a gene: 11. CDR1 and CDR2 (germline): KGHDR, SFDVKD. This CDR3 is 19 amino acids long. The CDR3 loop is CATSDSWTGGLFGTGELFF. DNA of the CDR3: TGTGCCACCAGTGATTCGTGGACAGGGGGCCTATTTGGCACCGGGGAGCTGTTTTTT.

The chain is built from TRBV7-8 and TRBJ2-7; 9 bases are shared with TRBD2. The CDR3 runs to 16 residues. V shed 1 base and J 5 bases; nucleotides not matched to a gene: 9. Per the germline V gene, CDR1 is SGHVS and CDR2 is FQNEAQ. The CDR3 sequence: CASSLGSGGTNHEQYF. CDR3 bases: TGTGCCAGCAGCTTAGGGAGCGGGGGGACTAACCACGAGCAGTACTTC.

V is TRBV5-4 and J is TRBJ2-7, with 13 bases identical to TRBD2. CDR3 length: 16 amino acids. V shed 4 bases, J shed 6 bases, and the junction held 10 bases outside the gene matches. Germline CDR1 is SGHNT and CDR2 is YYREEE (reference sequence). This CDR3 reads CASSRGLAGSGGEQYF. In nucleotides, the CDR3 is TGTGCCAGCAGCCGGGGACTAGCGGGATCAGGAGGCGAGCAGTACTTC.

The DNA for the CDR3 is TGTGCCAGCAGTCAGACTAGCGGGTTCGAGACCCAGTACTTC. It translates to CASSQTSGFETQYF. The chain is built from TRBV6-2 or TRBV6-3 and TRBJ2-5; 10 bases line up with TRBD2. J gave up 5 bases and V 5 bases, and 5 bases lay outside the gene matches. CDR1 and CDR2 (germline): MNHEY, SVGEGT. CDR3 length: 14 amino acids.

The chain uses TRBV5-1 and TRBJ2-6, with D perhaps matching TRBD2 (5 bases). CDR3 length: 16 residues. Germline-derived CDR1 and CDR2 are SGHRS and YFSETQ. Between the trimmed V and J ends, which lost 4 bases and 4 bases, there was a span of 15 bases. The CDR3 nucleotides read TGCGCCAGCAGCCCAGGACCGGAGGCCGGGGCCAACGTCCTGACTTTC. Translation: CASSPGPEAGANVLTF.

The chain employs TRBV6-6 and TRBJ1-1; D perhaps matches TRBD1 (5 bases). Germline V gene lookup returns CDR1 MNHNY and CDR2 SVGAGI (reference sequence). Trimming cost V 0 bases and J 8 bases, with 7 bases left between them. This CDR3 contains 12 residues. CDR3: CASSYSRGEAFF. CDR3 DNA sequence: TGTGCCAGCAGTTACTCGCGGGGGGAAGCTTTCTTT.

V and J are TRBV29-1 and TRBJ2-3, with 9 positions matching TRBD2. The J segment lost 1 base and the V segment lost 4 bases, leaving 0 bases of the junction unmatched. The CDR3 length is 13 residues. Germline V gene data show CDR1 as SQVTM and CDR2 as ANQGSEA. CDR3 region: CSVGTSGTDTQYF. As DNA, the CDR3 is TGCAGCGTTGGGACTAGCGGCACAGATACGCAGTATTTT.